The sequence of this T cell receptor (beta chain) was determined in a study of blood T cell repertoires in COVID-19. Study-level background: COVID-19 samples from acute and convalescent phases originated in the United States, Italy and Spain.

Repertoires were generated with immunoSEQ multiplex PCR, while TCRdb's copy carries only in-frame clones and drops some. The data contain 120,000 or so clones, 87% of them singletons. Per the germline V gene, CDR1 is MDHEN and CDR2 is SYDVKM. The CDR3 sequence is 16 residues long. Trimming stripped 3 bases from V and 2 bases from J, with 16 bases between. This sequence joins TRBV28 and TRBJ2-5; D might be TRBD1 (6 bases). The source is a woman between 70 and 85 years old with acute or convalescent COVID-19. The sequencing sample was made of peripheral blood. The CDR3 loop is CASSFQGHRVQETQYF. The DNA for the CDR3 is TGTGCCAGCAGTTTTCAGGGGCACCGTGTTCAAGAGACCCAGTACTTC.